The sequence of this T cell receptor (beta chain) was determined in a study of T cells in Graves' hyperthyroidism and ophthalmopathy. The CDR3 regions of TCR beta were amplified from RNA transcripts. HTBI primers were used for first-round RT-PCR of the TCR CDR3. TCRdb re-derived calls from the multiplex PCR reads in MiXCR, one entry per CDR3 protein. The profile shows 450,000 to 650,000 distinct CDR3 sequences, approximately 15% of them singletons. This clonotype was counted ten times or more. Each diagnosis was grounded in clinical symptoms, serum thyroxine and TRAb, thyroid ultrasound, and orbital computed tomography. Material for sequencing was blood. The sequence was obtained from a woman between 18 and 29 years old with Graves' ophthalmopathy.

The CDR3 DNA reads as TGTGCCAGCAATATTCGAAGTAGCGCGGAGACCCAGTACTTC. This encodes CASNIRSSAETQYF. V usage is TRBV7-9 and J usage is TRBJ2-5; the D gene is possibly TRBD2 (5 bases). CDR1 is SEHNR, CDR2 FQNEAQ, per germline (reference sequence). The ends were cut back, 7 bases at V and 5 bases at J, with 17 bases in the middle. This CDR3 contains 14 residues.